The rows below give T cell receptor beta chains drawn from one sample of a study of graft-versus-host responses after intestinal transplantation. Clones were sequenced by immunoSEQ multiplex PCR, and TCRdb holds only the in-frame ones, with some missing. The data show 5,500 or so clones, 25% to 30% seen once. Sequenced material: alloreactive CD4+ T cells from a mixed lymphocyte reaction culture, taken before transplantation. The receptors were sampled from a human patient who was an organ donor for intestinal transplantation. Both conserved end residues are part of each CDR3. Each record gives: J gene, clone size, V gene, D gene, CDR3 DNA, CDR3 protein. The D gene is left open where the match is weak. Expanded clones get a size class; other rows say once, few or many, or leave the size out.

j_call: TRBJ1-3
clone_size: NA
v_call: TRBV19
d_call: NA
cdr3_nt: TGTGCCAGTAGTACCCCCCAGAGGAACACCATATATTTT
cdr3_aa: CASSTPQRNTIYF

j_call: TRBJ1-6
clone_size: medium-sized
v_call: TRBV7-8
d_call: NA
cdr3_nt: TGTGCCAGCAGCTTAGATTCCCTCGTGGCACCTAATTCACCCCTCCACTTT
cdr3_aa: CASSLDSLVAPNSPLHF

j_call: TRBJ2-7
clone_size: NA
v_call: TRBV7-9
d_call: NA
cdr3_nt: TGTGCCAGCAGCCCGCAGGGGAACCGCTACGAGCAGTACTTC
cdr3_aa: CASSPQGNRYEQYF

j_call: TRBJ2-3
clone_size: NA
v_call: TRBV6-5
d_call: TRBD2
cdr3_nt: TGTGCCAGCAGACGGGGGGGAGCGGATACGCAGTATTTT
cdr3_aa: CASRRGGADTQYF

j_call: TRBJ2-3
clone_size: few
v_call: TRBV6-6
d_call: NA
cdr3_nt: TGTGCCAGCAGTTACAGGGGAAGGCAGTATTTT
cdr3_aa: CASSYRGRQYF

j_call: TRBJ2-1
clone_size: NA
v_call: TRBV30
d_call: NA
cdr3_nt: TGTGCCTGGAGTTCCCATTGGAGGGATGAGCAGTTCTTC
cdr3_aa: CAWSSHWRDEQFF

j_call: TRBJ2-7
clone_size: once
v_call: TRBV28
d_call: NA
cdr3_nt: TGTGCCACCCACAGGGACTACGAGCAGTACTTC
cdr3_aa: CATHRDYEQYF

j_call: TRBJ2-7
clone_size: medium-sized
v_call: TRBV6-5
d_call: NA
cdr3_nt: TGTGCCAGCAGTTACTCGGTGACAGGTAGTAAGTACTTC
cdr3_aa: CASSYSVTGSKYF

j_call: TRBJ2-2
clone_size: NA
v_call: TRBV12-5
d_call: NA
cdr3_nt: TGTGCTAGTGGTTTGGTACCTAGCGTGAACACCGGGGAGCTGTTTTTT
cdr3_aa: CASGLVPSVNTGELFF

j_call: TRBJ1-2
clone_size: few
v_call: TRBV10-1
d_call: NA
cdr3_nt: TGCGCCAGCAGCCGGGTCAGGGGTTCTGGCTACACCTTC
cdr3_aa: CASSRVRGSGYTF

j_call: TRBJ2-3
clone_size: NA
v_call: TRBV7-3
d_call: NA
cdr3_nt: TGTGCCAGCAGCTTGGCAGTGGCCAGGGGCACAGATACGCAGTATTTT
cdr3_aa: CASSLAVARGTDTQYF

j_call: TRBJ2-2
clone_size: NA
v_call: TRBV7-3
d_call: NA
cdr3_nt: TGTGCCAGCAGCTTAGCGGGGCCGAACACCGGGGAGCTGTTTTTT
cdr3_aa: CASSLAGPNTGELFF